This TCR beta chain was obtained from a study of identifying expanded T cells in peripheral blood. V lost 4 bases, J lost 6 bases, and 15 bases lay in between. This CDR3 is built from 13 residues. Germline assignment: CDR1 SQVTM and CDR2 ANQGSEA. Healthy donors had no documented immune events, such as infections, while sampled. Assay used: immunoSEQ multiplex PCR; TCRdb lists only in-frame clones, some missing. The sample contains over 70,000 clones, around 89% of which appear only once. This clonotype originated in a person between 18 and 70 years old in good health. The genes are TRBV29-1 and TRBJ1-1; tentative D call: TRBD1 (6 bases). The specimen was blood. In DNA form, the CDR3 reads TGCAGCGTTGCCCCACTACGACAGGCTGAAGCTTTCTTT. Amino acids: CSVAPLRQAEAFF.